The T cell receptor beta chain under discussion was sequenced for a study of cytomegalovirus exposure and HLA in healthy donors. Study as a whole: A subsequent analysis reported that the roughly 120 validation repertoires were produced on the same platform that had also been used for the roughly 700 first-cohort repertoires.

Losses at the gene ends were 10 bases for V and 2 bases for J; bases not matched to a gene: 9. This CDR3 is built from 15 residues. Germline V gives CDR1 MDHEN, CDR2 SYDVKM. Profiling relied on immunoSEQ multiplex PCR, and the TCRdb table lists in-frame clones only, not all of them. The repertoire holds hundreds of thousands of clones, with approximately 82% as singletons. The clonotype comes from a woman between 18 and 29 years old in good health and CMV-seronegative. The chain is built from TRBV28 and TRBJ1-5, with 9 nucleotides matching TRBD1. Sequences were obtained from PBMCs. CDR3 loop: CATFRDRVGNQPQHF. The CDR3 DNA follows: TGTGCCACCTTTCGGGACAGGGTGGGCAATCAGCCCCAGCATTTT.